The 18 T cell receptor beta chains below were found in one sample sequenced in a study of CD8 T cells in ankylosing spondylitis. TCRdb reprocessed the 5' RACE reads with MiXCR, giving one entry per CDR3 protein. The profile shows around 250,000 distinct CDR3 sequences, 15% to 20% of them singletons. Sequenced input: blood, either unsorted or a sorted T cell fraction (not recorded which). These receptors all come from a male donor with ankylosing spondylitis or in good health (not recorded which).

The J gene is TRBJ2-5, the V gene TRBV6-5, with D hard to call. V was clipped by 4 bases and J by 3 bases, with 9 bases between them. Germline lookup yields CDR1 MNHEY and CDR2 SVGAGI. The CDR3 length is 13 residues. The CDR3 region has the DNA TGTGCCAGCAGTTTTATCCAAGAAGAGACCCAGTACTTC. Translating it yields CASSFIQEETQYF.

This chain joins TRBV5-1 and TRBJ2-1; 9 bases are a match to TRBD2. The CDR3 runs 16 residues. The V and J ends lost 2 bases and 6 bases, in that order; junction bases with no gene match: 9. Germline values: CDR1 SGHRS, CDR2 YFSETQ. Written as DNA, the CDR3 is TGCGCCAGCAGCTTCCTAGCGGGGCCGGCGGGCAATGAGCAGTTCTTC. Encoded protein: CASSFLAGPAGNEQFF.

The rearrangement links TRBV9 to TRBJ2-4, with TRBD2 identical over 7 bases. The germline gives CDR1 SGDLS, CDR2 YYNGEE. CDR3 size: 14 residues. Trimming took 1 base from V and 8 from J; bases not matched to a gene: 6. This chain's CDR3 is CASSVMESGDIQYF. CDR3 DNA sequence: TGTGCCAGCAGCGTAATGGAAAGCGGGGACATTCAGTACTTC.

V and J are TRBV12-3 or TRBV12-4 and TRBJ2-1; D possibly corresponds to TRBD2 (6 bases). This CDR3 is 13 amino acids long. V lost 11 bases, J lost 9 bases, and 20 bases lay in between. The CDR3 loop is CAVRLVQNGEQFF. The CDR3 DNA is TGTGCCGTACGACTAGTGCAGAACGGTGAGCAGTTCTTC.

This clonotype was observed a few times. V is TRBV4-1 and J is TRBJ2-7, with 7 bases matching TRBD1. V was pared by 6 bases and J by 4 bases, with 9 bases of the junction left unmatched. The germline gives CDR1 MGHRA, CDR2 YSYEKL. The CDR3 is made up of 14 amino acids. CDR3: CASRSGTATYEQYF. The CDR3 bases are TGCGCCAGCAGGTCCGGGACAGCTACTTACGAGCAGTACTTC.

This clonotype has more than one count but fewer than ten. J is TRBJ2-2 and V is TRBV23-1; D ambiguous. TRBV23-1 has ORF status, its function being uncertain. V lost 6 bases to trimming and J lost 3 bases, with 23 bases between them. The CDR3 has 18 residues. In nucleotides, the CDR3 is TGCGCCAGCAGACACAAGTGCCCTCCTAGAACGTACACCGGGGAGCTGTTTTTT. Translating gives CASRHKCPPRTYTGELFF.

This clonotype was seen a handful of times. The chain carries TRBV15 and TRBJ2-7, with 10 bases identical to TRBD2. This CDR3 has 18 amino acids. CDR1 and CDR2 (germline): LNHNV, YYDKDF (reference sequence). The V gene end was trimmed by 0 bases and the J gene end by 0 bases; junction bases not matched to a gene: 8. The DNA of the CDR3 is TGTGCCACCAGCAGAGATTACGGACTAGCGGACCTCTCCTACGAGCAGTACTTC. This encodes CATSRDYGLADLSYEQYF.

This clonotype has just a few counts. The V call is TRBV2, the J call TRBJ2-1; tentative D call: TRBD2 (6 bases). Trimming pared 8 bases from V and 2 bases from J, leaving 16 bases between. CDR1 and CDR2 (germline): SNHLY, FYNNEI. CDR3 size: 15 residues. DNA for the CDR3: TGTGCCAGCCAGCCGAGACTAGATCCCTACAATGAGCAGTTCTTC. Amino acid sequence: CASQPRLDPYNEQFF.

The chain employs TRBV5-5 and TRBJ2-7; D possibly corresponds to TRBD2 (6 bases). The CDR3 spans 17 residues. From germline, CDR1 is SGHKS and CDR2 YYEKEE (reference sequence). The V and J ends lost 5 bases and 3 bases respectively, with 24 bases between them. The CDR3 DNA is TGTGCCAGCAGTCACACGATTCGGGAGATACTCGACTACGAGCAGTACTTC. It codes for CASSHTIREILDYEQYF.

This chain joins TRBV12-3 or TRBV12-4 and TRBJ1-2; 9 nucleotides match TRBD1. The CDR3 contains 14 residues. The ends lost 4 bases at V and 2 bases at J; junction bases unmatched: 2. The CDR3 sequence is CASSWTGVNYGYTF. The CDR3 DNA reads as TGTGCCAGCAGTTGGACAGGGGTCAACTATGGCTACACCTTC.

This clonotype occurred many times. This sequence joins TRBV3-1 and TRBJ2-7; 15 bases fit TRBD2. V lost 2 bases and J lost 2; bases outside the gene matches: 4. The CDR3 is made up of 17 amino acids. Germline V gene lookup returns CDR1 LGHDT and CDR2 YNNKEL (reference sequence). The CDR3 DNA reads TGTGCCAGCAGCCAAACCGGGACTAGCGGGAGGACCTACGAGCAGTACTTC. As protein: CASSQTGTSGRTYEQYF.

V is TRBV29-1 and J is TRBJ2-2; D is unclear. V dropped 0 bases and J dropped 2 bases, with 7 bases sitting between them. The CDR3 is made up of 14 amino acids. Germline V gives CDR1 SQVTM, CDR2 ANQGSEA. CDR3 in DNA: TGCAGCGTTGAAGATCGCAGCAACACCGGGGAGCTGTTTTTT. Its protein is CSVEDRSNTGELFF.

This clonotype was detected many times. The J gene is TRBJ2-7, the V gene TRBV29-1, with D hard to call. The V end lost 0 bases, the J end lost 6 bases, and 6 bases lay between the germline ends. Germline V gene sequence: CDR1 SQVTM, CDR2 ANQGSEA. This CDR3 has 11 amino acids. The CDR3 DNA reads as TGCAGCGTTGAAGAGGGTTCCGAGCAGTACTTC. It specifies CSVEEGSEQYF.

The genes are TRBV20-1 and TRBJ1-3; 8 nucleotides agree with TRBD1. This CDR3 comprises 15 residues. Germline trimming cut 3 bases from V and 4 bases from J; bases unmatched to any gene: 8. CDR1 is DFQATT and CDR2 is SNEGSKA in the germline V gene (reference sequence). The CDR3 DNA reads TGCAGTGCTAGGCCGACAGGGGAGGGGGGAAACACCATATATTTT. This codes for CSARPTGEGGNTIYF.

V is TRBV18 and J is TRBJ2-3; D may be TRBD2 (6 bases). Between the trimmed V and J ends, which lost 0 bases and 3 bases, there was a span of 25 bases. Germline V gene sequence: CDR1 KGHSH, CDR2 LQKENI. The CDR3 covers 20 residues. The chain's CDR3 is CASSPPTRDLEGRSTDTQYF. CDR3 bases: TGTGCCAGCTCACCACCAACCCGCGACTTGGAAGGGAGGTCTACAGATACGCAGTATTTT.

The rearrangement links TRBV27 to TRBJ2-3; D may match TRBD1 or TRBD2 (5 bases each). The length of the CDR3 is 14 residues. Trimming removed 4 bases at V and 6 bases at J, with 14 bases between. CDR1 is MNHEY, CDR2 SMNVEV, per germline (reference sequence). CDR3 protein: CASSWGPPTDTQYF. The CDR3 DNA follows: TGTGCCAGCAGTTGGGGACCACCGACCGATACGCAGTATTTT.

This clonotype has a handful of counts. V usage is TRBV6-1 and J usage is TRBJ2-5; either TRBD1 or TRBD2 may supply D (5 bases each). Trimming pared 8 bases from V and 1 base from J, leaving 11 bases between. CDR3 length equals 13 residues. Germline loops: CDR1 MNHNS, CDR2 SASEGT. Here the CDR3 reads CASARGSQETQYF. CDR3 nucleotide sequence: TGTGCCAGCGCCCGGGGCAGCCAAGAGACCCAGTACTTC.

The V and J genes are TRBV7-2 and TRBJ2-3; 11 bases agree with TRBD2. Germline assignment: CDR1 SGHTA and CDR2 FQGNSA. The ends lost 0 bases at V and 2 bases at J; junction bases unmatched: 10. The CDR3 has 19 residues. Written as DNA, the CDR3 is TGTGCCAGCAGCTTAGCTTCTACCGGGACTAGCGGCCCCACAGATACGCAGTATTTT. It is translated as CASSLASTGTSGPTDTQYF.